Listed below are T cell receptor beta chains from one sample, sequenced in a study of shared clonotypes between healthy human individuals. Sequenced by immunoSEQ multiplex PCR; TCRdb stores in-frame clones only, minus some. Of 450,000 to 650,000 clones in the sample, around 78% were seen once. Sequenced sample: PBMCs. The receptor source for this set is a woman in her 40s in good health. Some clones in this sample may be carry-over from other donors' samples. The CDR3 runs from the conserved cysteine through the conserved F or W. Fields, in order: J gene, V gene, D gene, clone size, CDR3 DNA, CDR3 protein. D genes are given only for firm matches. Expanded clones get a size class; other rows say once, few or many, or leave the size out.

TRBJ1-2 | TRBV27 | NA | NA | TGTGCCAGCAGTCCCATTCGGGACACCTTTTGGTATGGCTACACCTTC | CASSPIRDTFWYGYTF
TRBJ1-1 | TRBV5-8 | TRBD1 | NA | TGTGCCAGCAGCTTGCGGGGCAGGGGGATCACTGAAGCTTTCTTT | CASSLRGRGITEAFF
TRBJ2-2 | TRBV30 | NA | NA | TGTGCCTGGAGTGTAGGCGGGGAGCTGTTTTTT | CAWSVGGELFF
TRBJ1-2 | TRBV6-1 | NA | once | TGTGCCGACAGTGAAGCTGACAGATTCTATGGCTACACCTTC | CADSEADRFYGYTF
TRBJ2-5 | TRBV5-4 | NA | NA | TGTGCCAGCAGCCGGGGGGAGACCCAGTACTTC | CASSRGETQYF
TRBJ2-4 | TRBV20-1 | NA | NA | TGCATGGGACAGGCGGGGGACATTCAGTACTTC | CMGQAGDIQYF
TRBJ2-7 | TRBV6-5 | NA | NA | TGTGCCAGCAGTCCGCAACCGGGAAGAATTTACGAGCAGTACTTC | CASSPQPGRIYEQYF
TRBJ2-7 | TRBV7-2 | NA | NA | TGTGCCAGCAGCCCCTACCACTCCTACGAGCAGTACTTC | CASSPYHSYEQYF
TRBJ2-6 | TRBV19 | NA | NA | TGTGCCAGTAGTAATAGAGAAGGGAAATCTGGGGCCAACGTCCTGACTTTC | CASSNREGKSGANVLTF
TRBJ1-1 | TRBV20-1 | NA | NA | TGCAGTAATCAGAGAAACACTGAAGCTTTCTTT | CSNQRNTEAFF
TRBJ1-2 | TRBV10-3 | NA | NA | TGTGCCATCAGTACCGGGACGGACTATGGCTACACCTTC | CAISTGTDYGYTF
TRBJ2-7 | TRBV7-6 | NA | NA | TGTGCCAGCAGCTTTGCGGCGGGACGGAGAGACATGGCCATTTCCTACGAGCAGTACTTC | CASSFAAGRRDMAISYEQYF
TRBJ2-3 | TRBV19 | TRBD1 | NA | TGTGCCAGTAGTAGCGACAGGGATGGGACAGATACGCAGTATTTT | CASSSDRDGTDTQYF
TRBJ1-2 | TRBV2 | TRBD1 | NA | TGTGCCAGCGGGCGACAGGGCGTACGCAACTATGGCTACACCTTC | CASGRQGVRNYGYTF
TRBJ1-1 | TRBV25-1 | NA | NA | TGTGCCAGCATAGGGGGAGTTGGCACTGAAGCTTTCTTT | CASIGGVGTEAFF
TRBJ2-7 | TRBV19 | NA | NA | TGTGCCAGTAGTAGCCGCCTACTGGGACAACTCCCTGGGAGCTCCTACGAGCAGTACTTC | CASSSRLLGQLPGSSYEQYF
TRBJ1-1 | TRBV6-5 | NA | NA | TGTGCCAGCAGTGGGAACACTGAAGCTTTCTTT | CASSGNTEAFF
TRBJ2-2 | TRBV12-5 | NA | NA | TGTGCTAGTGGTTTGGCCCCGAACACCGGGGAGCTGTTTTTT | CASGLAPNTGELFF
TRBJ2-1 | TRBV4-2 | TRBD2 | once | TGTGCCAGCAGCCAAGATCAAAGCGGGAGGACCTACAATGAGCAGTTCTTC | CASSQDQSGRTYNEQFF
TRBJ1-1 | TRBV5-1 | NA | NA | TGCGCCAGCACCCTGCGAGGCAGACCCACTGAAGCTTTCTTT | CASTLRGRPTEAFF
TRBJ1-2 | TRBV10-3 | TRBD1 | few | TGTGCCATCAGTGAATTAGGACAGGGGGCGGATGGCTACACCTTC | CAISELGQGADGYTF
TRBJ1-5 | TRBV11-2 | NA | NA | TGTGCCAGCAGCTTAGGACCGACAAATCAGCCCCAGCATTTT | CASSLGPTNQPQHF
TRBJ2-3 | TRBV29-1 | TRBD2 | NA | TGCAGCGTTGATCCTAGCGGGAGCATGGATACGCAGTATTTT | CSVDPSGSMDTQYF
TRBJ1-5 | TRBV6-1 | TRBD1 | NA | TGTGCCAGCAGTGAAGCGCCAACAGGGGGGCAGCCCCAGCATTTT | CASSEAPTGGQPQHF
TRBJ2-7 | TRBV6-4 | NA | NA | TGTGCCAGCAGTTTGGGAGCAGGGGATACCTACGAGCAGTACTTC | CASSLGAGDTYEQYF
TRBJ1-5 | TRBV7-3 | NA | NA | TGTGCCAGCAGCACACACCAGACAGGCTTTTATTGTAATCAGCCCCAGCATTTT | CASSTHQTGFYCNQPQHF
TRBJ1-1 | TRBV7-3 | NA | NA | TGTGCCAGCAGCTTAGAGGCAGGGAGAACTGAAGCTTTCTTT | CASSLEAGRTEAFF
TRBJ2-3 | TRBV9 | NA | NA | TGTGCCAGCAGCGTAGTTCCCGGTGGGACAGATACGCAGTATTTT | CASSVVPGGTDTQYF
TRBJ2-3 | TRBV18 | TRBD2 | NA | TGTGCCAGCTCACTACCGGGACTAGCGGGAGGAGGTGATACGCAGTATTTT | CASSLPGLAGGGDTQYF
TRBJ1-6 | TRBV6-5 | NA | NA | TGTGCCAGCAGAAGGGACCGAGATGGCTCACCCCTCCACTTT | CASRRDRDGSPLHF
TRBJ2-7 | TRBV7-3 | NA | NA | TGTGCCAGCAGCCAGGCCGGGACCGGCTCCTACGAGCAGTACTTC | CASSQAGTGSYEQYF
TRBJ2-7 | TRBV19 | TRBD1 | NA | TGTGCCAGTAGTGCCCTCCTGGGACAGGGAAACGAGCAGTACTTC | CASSALLGQGNEQYF
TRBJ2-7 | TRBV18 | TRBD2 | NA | TGTGCCAGCTCACCACCCTACTCGGGACTAGCGGGAGATTTGAACGAGCAGTACTTC | CASSPPYSGLAGDLNEQYF
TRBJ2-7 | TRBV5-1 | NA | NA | TGCGCCAGCAGTTATCCCCCCCTGGGCCGGGACCATCCCTACGAGCAGTACTTC | CASSYPPLGRDHPYEQYF
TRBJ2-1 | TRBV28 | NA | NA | TGTGCCAGCAGTTTACCCCTGTTGGAGCAGTTCTTC | CASSLPLLEQFF
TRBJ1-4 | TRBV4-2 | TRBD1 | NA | TGTGCCAGCAGCCTGGAAACAGGGGCAACTAATGAAAAACTGTTTTTT | CASSLETGATNEKLFF
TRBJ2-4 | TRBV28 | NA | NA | TGTGCCAGCAGCCTAGGACAGGGAGGGTTCAAAAACATTCAGTACTTC | CASSLGQGGFKNIQYF
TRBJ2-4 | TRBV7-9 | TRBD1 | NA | TGTGCCAGCAGCCGGCGGGCTCCCGGGACAGCTAAAAACATTCAGTACTTC | CASSRRAPGTAKNIQYF
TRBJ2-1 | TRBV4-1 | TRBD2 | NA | TGCGCCAGCAGCCACCCTGGGACTAGCGGGGGGGATGAGCAGTTCTTC | CASSHPGTSGGDEQFF
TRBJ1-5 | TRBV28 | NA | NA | TGTGCCAGCAGTCTAATCTTCAGGGGTAACAATCAGCCCCAGCATTTT | CASSLIFRGNNQPQHF
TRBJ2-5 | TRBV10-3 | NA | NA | TGTGCCATCAGTGAAAGGGGAGCGAAGACCCAGTACTTC | CAISERGAKTQYF
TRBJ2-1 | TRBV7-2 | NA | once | TGTGCCAGCAGCCCAGAACTAGGGGTTCACAATGAGCAGTTCTTC | CASSPELGVHNEQFF
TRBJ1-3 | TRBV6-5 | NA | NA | TGTGCCAGCAGTCCCGCTAGCTCTGGAAACACCATATATTTT | CASSPASSGNTIYF
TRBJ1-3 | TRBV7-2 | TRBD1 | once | TGTGCCAGCAGCTTAGAAGGGACAGGGAGCAACACCATATATTTT | CASSLEGTGSNTIYF
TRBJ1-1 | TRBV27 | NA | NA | TGTGCCAGCAGTTTATGGGGCGGGGGAACTGAAGCTTTCTTT | CASSLWGGGTEAFF
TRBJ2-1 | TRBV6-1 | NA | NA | TGTGCCAGCAGTGAAGCGCTGCAGGGTCGTGAGCAGTTCTTC | CASSEALQGREQFF
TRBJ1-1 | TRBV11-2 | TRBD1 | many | TGTGCCAGCAGCCATGGGACAGGGGGCACTGAAGCTTTCTTT | CASSHGTGGTEAFF
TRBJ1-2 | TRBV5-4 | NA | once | TGTGCCAGCACCCCGGGGGGGGGAACCTATGGCTACACCTTC | CASTPGGGTYGYTF
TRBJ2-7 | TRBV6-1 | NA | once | TGTGCCAGCAGTGAAGCGCCAGGAGAAGACGAGCAGTACTTC | CASSEAPGEDEQYF
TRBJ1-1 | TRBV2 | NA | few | TGTGCCAGCAGTGGGCAGGTGAACACTGAAGCTTTCTTT | CASSGQVNTEAFF
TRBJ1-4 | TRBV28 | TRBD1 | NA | TGTGCCAGCAGTTTAACAGGGGGCGTAGATGAAAAACTGTTTTTT | CASSLTGGVDEKLFF
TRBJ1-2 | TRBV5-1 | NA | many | TGCGCCAGCAGCTTGGTGTTGGGCGCAGGCGGCTACACCTTC | CASSLVLGAGGYTF
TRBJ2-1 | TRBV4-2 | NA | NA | TGTGCCAGCAGCCAAGATCCACAGCCCTACAATGAGCAGTTCTTC | CASSQDPQPYNEQFF
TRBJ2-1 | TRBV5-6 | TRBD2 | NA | TGTGCCAGCAGCCCCCTAGCGGGAGCCCGAGGCAATGAGCAGTTCTTC | CASSPLAGARGNEQFF
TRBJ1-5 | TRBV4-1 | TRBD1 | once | TGCGCCAGCAGCCAACTACAGGGGGGCAATCAGCCCCAGCATTTT | CASSQLQGGNQPQHF
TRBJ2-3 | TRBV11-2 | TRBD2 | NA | TGTGCCAGCAACCCGGGACTAGCATCAGATACGCAGTATTTT | CASNPGLASDTQYF
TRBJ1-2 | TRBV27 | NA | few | TGTGCCAGCAGTCGCACAGGGATACTGGCGTTTGGAAATGGCTACACCTTC | CASSRTGILAFGNGYTF
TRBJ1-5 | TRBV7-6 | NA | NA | TGTGCCAGCAGCCTCGAGGACGGAGCCAAACAGCATTTT | CASSLEDGAKQHF